Here is one TCR beta chain with its context. Its cognate antigen is unknown. This record comes from a study of T cell responses to AZD1222 COVID-19 vaccine. Study-wide findings and caveats: Two AZD1222 administrations were followed by greater Spike-specific TCR breadth and depth. Seropositive AZD1222 recipients at baseline numbered only five or six.

The germline CDR1 and CDR2 sequences are MGHRA and YSYEKL. Deletions cut 5 bases from V and 1 base from J, with 15 bases between. This CDR3 has 16 amino acids. Recipients boosted at about 4 weeks or about 12 weeks are pooled. The method was immunoSEQ multiplex PCR; TCRdb's version includes in-frame clones alone and lacks a portion of them. The sample includes approximately 100,000 clones, about 85% seen only once; the top ten take about 2.5%. The chain links TRBV4-1 to TRBJ1-5; D ambiguous. The TCR was taken from an adult who received the AZD1222 COVID-19 vaccine. The sequences come from peripheral blood, collected 28 days after the second AZD1222 dose. CDR3 in DNA: TGCGCCAGCAGCGAGATCGGTTTGGGGAGCAATCAGCCCCAGCATTTT. Residues: CASSEIGLGSNQPQHF.